The 5 T cell receptor beta chains below all came from one sample that was sequenced in a study of human T cells and chemical hapten exposure. The time point is: patch test 1, 2 weeks after DPC sensitization. Specified treatment: therapeutic diphenylcyclopropenone sensitization with weekly scalp DPC. Using its own MiXCR run on the RACE reads, TCRdb lists one record per CDR3 protein. The sample consists of approximately 80,000 distinct CDR3 sequences, 7.5% to 9% of them appearing once. This material consisted of whole blood, taken in connection with sensitization to the hapten diphenylcyclopropenone (DPC). These receptors originate from a woman under 40 with alopecia areata. Some clones in this sample may be carry-over from other donors' samples.

The table lists this clonotype with a few counts. The chain links TRBV3-1 to TRBJ2-3; perhaps TRBD2 as D (7 bases). The CDR3 has 14 amino acids. Germline V gives CDR1 LGHDT, CDR2 YNNKEL (reference sequence). V was pared by 3 bases and J by 6 bases, with 13 bases between. The DNA for the CDR3 is TGTGCCAGCAGCCATCCGGGGGGCTGGGATACGCAGTATTTT. As protein: CASSHPGGWDTQYF.

This clonotype was counted ten times or more. The V and J genes are TRBV7-9 and TRBJ2-5; D unresolved. CDR3 length equals 13 residues. Germline V lookup: CDR1 SEHNR, CDR2 FQNEAQ (reference sequence). The ends were cut back, 0 bases at V and 3 bases at J, with 5 bases in the middle. This CDR3 is CASSLAGKETQYF. The CDR3 coding sequence is TGTGCCAGCAGCTTAGCTGGGAAAGAGACCCAGTACTTC.

This clonotype was seen more than once but under ten times. The gene calls are TRBV29-1 and TRBJ2-7, with TRBD2 matching over 9 bases. The V segment lost 6 bases and the J segment 2 bases; nucleotides outside the gene matches: 5. Germline V gives CDR1 SQVTM, CDR2 ANQGSEA. This CDR3 region has 13 residues. The CDR3 reads CSVVTSGPYEQYF. DNA for the CDR3: TGCAGCGTCGTGACTAGCGGACCCTACGAGCAGTACTTC.

The chain recombines TRBV20-1 with TRBJ2-7; the D is unclear. Germline loops: CDR1 DFQATT, CDR2 SNEGSKA (reference sequence). With 0 bases removed from V and 0 bases from J, the gap between germline ends came to 12 bases. The CDR3 consists of 15 residues. The CDR3 is CSARDRAFSSYEQYF. The CDR3 DNA is TGCAGTGCTAGAGATAGGGCCTTCAGCTCCTACGAGCAGTACTTC.

The chain joins TRBV7-9 to TRBJ1-4; no firm D call. CDR3 length: 11 residues. V lost 5 bases and J 14 bases, leaving 12 bases between the germline ends. Germline CDR1 and CDR2: SEHNR and FQNEAQ (reference sequence). CDR3 in amino acids: CASSTWERLFF. DNA for the CDR3: TGTGCCAGCAGCACGTGGGAAAGGCTGTTTTTT.